This TCR beta chain was observed in a study of T cell repertoires in cytomegalovirus infection (dated by TCRdb to about 2019). Background for the entire study: Because public TCR beta signatures pointed to carriage of CMV infection together with the matching HLA type, the HLA type of each donor mattered for the analysis.

TCRdb records Illumina HiSeq 1500 as the sequencer. TCRdb trimmed public reads at Q25 via fastp, called clones via MiXCR and kept in-frame beta chains. Rows with a matching CDR3 protein are joined into one entry that keeps the most common DNA and genes. The sample table records almost 500,000 distinct CDR3 sequences; approximately 10% of these occur just once. The ten largest clones represent more than 8.5% of the sample. Results the study describes overall, beyond this receptor: In the ex vivo response, HLA-C-restricted CMV-specific TCR beta clonotypes were dominant, and in two of eight donors the single most frequent clonotype came from this HLA-C-restricted group. In both this cohort and an independent cohort of some 370 donors, the cumulative frequency of public TCR beta family members distinguished carriers of CMV infection plus the relevant HLA type.

This clonotype showed up just a few times. Its antigen is unknown. Within one base of it there is no much larger clone, and no base qualities were kept. V lost 3 bases and J lost 2 bases, and the count of bases not matched to a germline gene is 12. The CDR3 contains 18 residues, cysteine and phenylalanine counted. This entry keeps only the CDR3 DNA: 54 bases, framed from base 1. Based on the germline V gene, the CDR1 and CDR2 sequences are SGHDN and FVKESK. Sequences were obtained from PBMCs. This chain joins TRBV14 to TRBJ2-2; the central 7 bases match TRBD1. The TCR sequence derives from a human donor in good health (CMV status not recorded). Some clones in this sample may be carry-over from other donors' samples. This receptor has the CDR3 CASSHRYGTAENTGELFF. The DNA reads as follows: TGTGCCAGCAGCCACCGCTACGGGACAGCCGAAAACACCGGGGAGCTGTTTTTT. Outside the CDR3, residues come from the reference TRBV14 and TRBJ2-2 proteins, so the full variable domain is: EAGVTQFPSHSVIEKGQTVTLRCDPISGHDNLYWYRRVMGKEIKFLLHFVKESKQDESGMPNNRFLAERTGGTYSTLKVQPAELEDSGVYFCASSHRYGTAENTGELFFGEGSRLTVL.